Sequencing of this T cell receptor (beta chain) was carried out in a study of blood T cell repertoires in COVID-19. Study information: Sources were T cells, B-cell-depleted T cells, or PBMCs; the material itself was cDNA or gDNA.

Followed over time, Seattle patients had been enrolled while infection was active. The data were produced by immunoSEQ multiplex PCR, yet TCRdb's version contains in-frame clones alone and is incomplete. In the table there are 200,000 to 250,000 clones, about 81% of which are singletons. The CDR3 consists of 15 residues. Per germline, CDR1 SGHRS and CDR2 YFSETQ. V was cut by 0 bases and J by 6 bases, with 10 bases left in between. Sequences were obtained from peripheral blood. This receptor was identified in an elderly woman with COVID-19, enrolled during active disease. V usage is TRBV5-1 and J usage is TRBJ1-6; a possible D gene is TRBD1 (5 bases). CDR3 loop: CASSLVVGPNSPLHF. The CDR3 DNA reads TGCGCCAGCAGCTTGGTGGTGGGGCCTAATTCACCCCTCCACTTT.